Shown below are 22 T cell receptor beta chains from a single sample sequenced in a study of T cells in Graves' hyperthyroidism and ophthalmopathy. The CDR3 regions of TCR beta were amplified from RNA transcripts. Primed by the HTBI set, a first-round RT-PCR was run on the TCR CDR3. TCRdb processed the multiplex PCR reads anew with MiXCR; each CDR3 protein has one entry. Among 340,000 or so distinct CDR3 sequences, over 15% were seen once, and the ten largest hold about 49%. The sequenced material came from blood. These receptors were obtained from a woman between 50 and 59 years old with Graves' hyperthyroidism.

This clonotype was observed at least ten times. The chain uses TRBV28 and TRBJ2-1, with 10 positions matching TRBD2. Germline V gene data show CDR1 as MDHEN and CDR2 as SYDVKM. The length of the CDR3 is 15 residues. The V and J ends lost 6 bases and 7 bases, in that order; junction bases with no gene match: 9. The CDR3 coding sequence is TGTGCCAGCAGAGGATCTAGCGGGGGTAGGAATGAGCAGTTCTTC. It codes for CASRGSSGGRNEQFF.

This clonotype appeared many times. The DNA for the CDR3 is TGTGCCAGCAGTGAAGCCCCAGGCAGGAGCAATCAGCCCCAGCATTTT. Translated: CASSEAPGRSNQPQHF. The chain joins TRBV6-1 to TRBJ1-5; D unclear. This CDR3 comprises 16 residues. The V end lost 0 bases, the J end lost 1 base, and 10 bases lay between the germline ends. CDR1 and CDR2 from the germline V gene are MNHNS and SASEGT.

A few counts support this clonotype. V usage is TRBV11-1 and J usage is TRBJ1-2; perhaps TRBD1 as D (5 bases). The CDR3 is made up of 15 amino acids. CDR1 is SGHAT and CDR2 is FQDESV in the germline V gene (reference sequence). Trimming removed 5 bases at V and 3 bases at J, with 16 bases between. As DNA, the CDR3 is TGTGCCAGCAGCCACGGGGCAGGATGGGACTATGGCTACACCTTC. Translation gives CASSHGAGWDYGYTF.

This clonotype was recorded at least ten times. The chain recombines TRBV3-1 with TRBJ1-5, with D uncertain. V lost 0 bases and J lost 4, with 7 bases in between. The CDR3 runs 14 residues. CDR1 is LGHDT, CDR2 YNNKEL, per germline (reference sequence). The CDR3 reads CASSQEGTNQPQHF. CDR3 DNA sequence: TGTGCCAGCAGCCAAGAGGGAACGAATCAGCCCCAGCATTTT.

The chain has TRBV5-1 and TRBJ1-2; 7 positions agree with TRBD1. Germline V gene lookup returns CDR1 SGHRS and CDR2 YFSETQ. The V segment lost 4 bases and the J segment 2 bases; nucleotides outside the gene matches: 8. There are 15 residues in the CDR3. CDR3 protein: CASSPYATGNYGYTF. As DNA, the CDR3 is TGCGCCAGCAGCCCGTACGCGACAGGGAACTATGGCTACACCTTC.

A remark on this clonotype: This clone may be a read error of a much larger clone one base away. Likely a read error: the CDR3 ends without its conserved phenylalanine or tryptophan. The genes are TRBV20-1 and TRBJ1-1; D remains unclear. The V gene's germline CDR1 is DFQATT and CDR2 SNEGSKA (reference sequence). The CDR3 is made up of 14 amino acids. The V end was cut by 7 bases, the J end by 1 base, with 16 bases between. CDR3 nucleotide sequence: TGCAGTGTGAGCCAGCGCGGGGAGAACACTGAAGCTTTCCTT. Its translation is CSVSQRGENTEAFL.

The sample holds many counts of this clonotype. The chain employs TRBV6-1 and TRBJ1-1, with D uncertain. CDR1 is MNHNS and CDR2 is SASEGT in the germline V gene. The CDR3 extends over 13 amino acids. Trimming left V 4 bases short and J 0 bases short, with 6 bases between. The CDR3 region is CASSGRMNTEAFF. The CDR3 DNA reads as TGTGCCAGCAGTGGGCGGATGAACACTGAAGCTTTCTTT.

This clonotype was counted many times. The chain carries TRBV2 and TRBJ1-2, with 11 positions matching TRBD1. The CDR3 spans 14 residues. V was pared by 6 bases and J by 2 bases, with 2 bases of the junction left unmatched. Germline loops: CDR1 SNHLY, CDR2 FYNNEI. CDR3 region: CASSGQGANYGYTF. The CDR3 coding sequence is TGTGCCAGCAGCGGACAGGGGGCCAACTATGGCTACACCTTC.

This clonotype was seen many times. The chain employs TRBV12-3 or TRBV12-4 and TRBJ1-1; D might be TRBD1 (5 bases). V lost 5 bases to trimming and J lost 8 bases, with 15 bases between them. CDR3 size: 13 residues. CDR3 nucleotides: TGTGCCAGCAGTCGGGACGGACGAGAGGAAGCTTTCTTT. It translates to CASSRDGREEAFF.

V gene TRBV6-1 combines with J gene TRBJ2-3, with TRBD2 matching over 14 bases. The CDR3 length is 14 residues. Per germline, CDR1 MNHNS and CDR2 SASEGT. Trimming took 9 bases from V and 1 from J; bases not matched to a gene: 0. The CDR3 DNA sequence: TGTGCCAGGGGACTAGCGGGGGGCACAGATACGCAGTATTTT. Amino acids: CARGLAGGTDTQYF.

This clonotype was seen only once. V and J are TRBV5-1 and TRBJ2-7; 10 bases are shared with TRBD2. Trimming took 4 bases from V and 4 from J; bases not matched to a gene: 11. The germline CDR1 and CDR2 sequences are SGHRS and YFSETQ. The CDR3 is made up of 16 amino acids. DNA of the CDR3: TGCGCCAGCAGCCCAGTTGCTAGCGGGGGAGCTTACGAGCAGTACGTC. Translated, it gives CASSPVASGGAYEQYV.

This clonotype has a handful of counts. The chain joins TRBV20-1 to TRBJ1-1, with D unresolved. The CDR3 runs to 13 residues. CDR1 DFQATT and CDR2 SNEGSKA come from the germline V gene (reference sequence). The V end lost 1 base, the J end lost 4 bases, and 10 bases lay between the germline ends. The CDR3 reads CSARAMLGTEAFF. The CDR3 coding sequence is TGCAGTGCTAGAGCAATGTTGGGCACTGAAGCTTTCTTT.

This clonotype was counted only a few times. One end of the junction varies from germline; a read error may be responsible. The chain is built from TRBV6-5 and TRBJ2-7, with D possibly called TRBD1 or TRBD2 (6 bases each). The CDR3 has 17 amino acids. CDR1 and CDR2 from the germline V gene are MNHEY and SVGAGI. The CDR3, as DNA: TGTGCCAGCAAAACCCCCAAGTCGCGGGACACACGCTACAAGCAGTACTTC. Its protein is CASKTPKSRDTRYKQYF.

This clonotype was seen repeatedly, ten times or more. The V call is TRBV5-1, the J call TRBJ2-1; 8 bases align to TRBD1. The CDR3 covers 16 residues. The germline CDR1 and CDR2 sequences are SGHRS and YFSETQ. The trim removed 4 bases at V and 0 bases at J, leaving 6 bases unmatched. DNA of the CDR3: TGCGCCAGCAGCAGGACAGGGCTGAGCTCCTACAATGAGCAGTTCTTC. It is translated as CASSRTGLSSYNEQFF.

This clonotype was counted ten times or more. V is TRBV28 and J is TRBJ2-1; TRBD1 matches at 10 bases. The germline V gene encodes CDR1 MDHEN and CDR2 SYDVKM. The CDR3 is 15 amino acids. Trimming took 3 bases from V and 6 from J; bases not matched to a gene: 5. DNA of the CDR3: TGTGCCAGCAGTTTCTGGACAGGGGGGATCAATGAGCAGTTCTTC. Translating it yields CASSFWTGGINEQFF.

The chain has TRBV28 and TRBJ2-1; D possibly corresponds to TRBD2 (5 bases). CDR1 is MDHEN, CDR2 SYDVKM, per germline. Between the trimmed V and J ends, which lost 7 bases and 8 bases, there was a span of 27 bases. The CDR3 is 17 amino acids. The CDR3 here is CASTPSPGSGSRDEQFF. In nucleotides, the CDR3 is TGTGCCAGCACCCCATCCCCCGGTAGTGGGAGTCGTGATGAGCAGTTCTTC.

The CDR3 coding sequence is TGTGCCACCCGGGAGGTGGGGGCTCATCAGCCCCAGCATTTT. Its protein is CATREVGAHQPQHF. The chain couples TRBV19 to TRBJ1-5; weak D call: TRBD1 (6 bases). V lost 10 bases to trimming and J lost 5 bases, with 18 bases between them. This CDR3 contains 14 residues. CDR1 is LNHDA, CDR2 SQIVND, per germline (reference sequence).

This clonotype was detected a few times. This chain joins TRBV29-1 and TRBJ2-7; 9 bases match TRBD2. The CDR3 has 13 amino acids. Trimming cost V 8 bases and J 3 bases; bases outside gene matches: 8. The germline CDR1 and CDR2 sequences are SQVTM and ANQGSEA. CDR3 amino acids: CSTMTSGYYEQYF. In DNA, the CDR3 is TGCAGCACCATGACTAGCGGATACTACGAGCAGTACTTC.

The chain joins TRBV20-1 to TRBJ2-2; 9 positions agree with TRBD2. The germline V gene has CDR1 DFQATT and CDR2 SNEGSKA (reference sequence). J lost 6 bases, V lost 3 bases, and 11 bases had no gene match. The CDR3 is 16 amino acids. DNA for the CDR3: TGCAGTGCTAGCGATCTAAGGCTAGCGGGGTCCGGGGAGCTGTTTTTT. Amino acid sequence: CSASDLRLAGSGELFF.

Many counts were recorded for this clonotype. The chain carries TRBV3-1 and TRBJ1-5; possibly TRBD1 for D (6 bases). The V and J ends lost 0 bases and 4 bases respectively, with 7 bases between them. Germline lookup yields CDR1 LGHDT and CDR2 YNNKEL (reference sequence). This CDR3 spans 14 amino acids. CDR3 sequence (DNA): TGTGCCAGCAGCCAAGATCAGGGGAATCAGCCCCAGCATTTT. It specifies CASSQDQGNQPQHF.

The sample holds many counts of this clonotype. The chain joins TRBV10-2 to TRBJ1-5; D is unresolved. Between the trimmed V and J ends, which lost 0 bases and 8 bases, there was a span of 14 bases. Germline V gene sequence: CDR1 WSHSY, CDR2 SAAADI. The CDR3 sequence is 15 residues long. This chain's CDR3 is CASSESEGAQEPQHF. In DNA form, the CDR3 reads TGCGCCAGCAGTGAGTCGGAGGGAGCCCAGGAGCCCCAGCATTTT.

This clonotype was seen a few times. This chain links TRBV20-1 with TRBJ2-3; TRBD2 agrees at 10 bases. This CDR3 is built from 15 residues. Germline CDR1 is DFQATT and CDR2 is SNEGSKA (reference sequence). The V segment lost 4 bases and the J segment 4 bases; nucleotides outside the gene matches: 8. The CDR3 loop is CSATPAGGPSDTQYF. The CDR3 DNA sequence: TGCAGTGCTACCCCAGCGGGAGGGCCCTCAGATACGCAGTATTTT.